This T cell receptor (beta chain) was documented in a study of T-cell memory formation after mild COVID-19. As for the study in general: Most TCR clusters belonged to a single donor.

5'RACE, which relied on constant-segment primers, yielded TCR alpha and TCR beta cDNA libraries carrying sample barcodes and UMIs. From the 5' RACE reads, TCRdb called clonotypes with MiXCR, one entry per CDR3 protein. This table has about 270,000 distinct CDR3 sequences, approximately 19% appearing once. The germline CDR1 and CDR2 sequences are SEHNR and FQNEAQ (reference sequence). The CDR3 is 16 residues long. The trim removed 5 bases at V and 4 bases at J, leaving 6 bases unmatched. Study results and caveats: Contracting clones from day 15 to 85 showed balanced CD4/CD8; later expanders favored CD4+.

This clonotype was recorded at least ten times. No antigen is known for it. The clonotype was recovered from a young man who had mild COVID-19 (a few samples of this study predate the infection). Cell type and time point are not known. The chain recombines TRBV7-9 with TRBJ2-3; 13 nucleotides agree with TRBD2. The sample consisted of PBMCs or a T cell subset sorted from them (not recorded which). The CDR3 DNA is TGTGCCAGCAGCACCGGGACTAGCGGGGTCGCAGATACGCAGTATTTT. Protein sequence: CASSTGTSGVADTQYF.